These T cell receptor beta chains were read from a single sample in a study of T cell repertoires in cytomegalovirus infection. TCRdb re-called the reads with MiXCR, one entry per CDR3 protein. This table has 510,000 or so distinct CDR3 sequences, 26% appearing once. The sequencing input was PBMCs. These receptors came from a human donor in good health (CMV status not recorded). Some clones in this sample may be carry-over from other donors' samples. Each CDR3 is given with its conserved first and last residue. The D gene is left open where the match is weak. Clone size is not always given. Where it is, it says once, few, many or a class for expanded clones.

len: 14; j_gene: TRBJ1-3; abundance: many; v_gene: TRBV7-2; d_gene: -; CDR3nt: TGTGCCAGCAGTTCGGCCATCTCTGGAAACACCATATATTTT; CDR3aa: CASSSAISGNTIYF
len: 14; j_gene: TRBJ2-3; abundance: -; v_gene: TRBV7-2; d_gene: TRBD2; CDR3nt: TGTGCCAGCAGCTTCCGACTAGCGGGAGATACGCAGTATTTT; CDR3aa: CASSFRLAGDTQYF
len: 14; j_gene: TRBJ2-1; abundance: -; v_gene: TRBV6-1; d_gene: TRBD2; CDR3nt: TGTGCCAGCAGTGAGGGACTAGCTTCCTCGGAGCAGTTCTTC; CDR3aa: CASSEGLASSEQFF
len: 13; j_gene: TRBJ2-1; abundance: few; v_gene: TRBV7-6; d_gene: -; CDR3nt: TGTGCCAGCAGCTTGGGCCTGGGGGATGAGCAGTTCTTC; CDR3aa: CASSLGLGDEQFF
len: 14; j_gene: TRBJ1-1; abundance: -; v_gene: TRBV12-3/TRBV12-4; d_gene: -; CDR3nt: TGTGCCAGCAGTTTAATTATCGAGAACACTGAAGCTTTCTTT; CDR3aa: CASSLIIENTEAFF
len: 15; j_gene: TRBJ2-7; abundance: -; v_gene: TRBV28; d_gene: TRBD2; CDR3nt: TGTGCCAGCAGTCCAGCGGGACTCTCTATCTACGAGCAGTACTTC; CDR3aa: CASSPAGLSIYEQYF
len: 20; j_gene: TRBJ2-2; abundance: many; v_gene: TRBV12-5; d_gene: TRBD2; CDR3nt: TGTGCTAGTGGTTTTGCGCCCGGGACTAGCGGGATAGGAAACACCGGGGAGCTGTTTTTT; CDR3aa: CASGFAPGTSGIGNTGELFF
len: 15; j_gene: TRBJ2-1; abundance: many; v_gene: TRBV7-2; d_gene: -; CDR3nt: TGTGCCAGCAGCTTATTCCTAGCCTCCTACAATGAGCAGTTCTTC; CDR3aa: CASSLFLASYNEQFF
len: 16; j_gene: TRBJ2-2; abundance: -; v_gene: TRBV11-3; d_gene: TRBD2; CDR3nt: TGTGCCAGCAGCTTCCGGAGCGGGGTGAACACCGGGGAGCTGTTTTTT; CDR3aa: CASSFRSGVNTGELFF
len: 14; j_gene: TRBJ2-6; abundance: -; v_gene: TRBV6-4; d_gene: -; CDR3nt: TGTGCCAGCAGTGACCCCAGGGAGGCCAACGTCCTGACTTTC; CDR3aa: CASSDPREANVLTF
len: 15; j_gene: TRBJ1-2; abundance: -; v_gene: TRBV12-3/TRBV12-4; d_gene: TRBD1; CDR3nt: TGTGCCAGCAGTTTAAGGGGAGGGGGCACTTATGGCTACACCTTC; CDR3aa: CASSLRGGGTYGYTF
len: 11; j_gene: TRBJ1-4; abundance: -; v_gene: TRBV29-1; d_gene: -; CDR3nt: TGCAGCGTTGAGGCAGGGAAGAAACTGTTTTTT; CDR3aa: CSVEAGKKLFF
len: 13; j_gene: TRBJ2-5; abundance: -; v_gene: TRBV19; d_gene: -; CDR3nt: TGTGCCAGTAGGAAGAACGCCGAGGGGACCCAGTACTTC; CDR3aa: CASRKNAEGTQYF
len: 15; j_gene: TRBJ1-4; abundance: -; v_gene: TRBV6-6; d_gene: -; CDR3nt: TGTGCCAGCCTGGAAGGAGGGGCGGGTAATGAAAAACTGTTTTTT; CDR3aa: CASLEGGAGNEKLFF
len: 14; j_gene: TRBJ2-5; abundance: many; v_gene: TRBV7-6; d_gene: -; CDR3nt: TGTGCCAGCAGCTTAGTGCGGTTGGGAGAGACCCAGTACTTC; CDR3aa: CASSLVRLGETQYF
len: 14; j_gene: TRBJ2-1; abundance: -; v_gene: TRBV11-1; d_gene: -; CDR3nt: TGTGCCAGCAGCGTCGGGATTTGGGGGAATGAGCAGTTCTTC; CDR3aa: CASSVGIWGNEQFF
len: 13; j_gene: TRBJ2-1; abundance: -; v_gene: TRBV29-1; d_gene: -; CDR3nt: TGCAGCCTGATAGTATCCACCTACAATGAGCAGTTCTTC; CDR3aa: CSLIVSTYNEQFF
len: 15; j_gene: TRBJ2-3; abundance: -; v_gene: TRBV6-1; d_gene: -; CDR3nt: TGTGCCAGCAGTCTGCGCGGAGGGGGGTCGGATACGCAGTATTTT; CDR3aa: CASSLRGGGSDTQYF
len: 16; j_gene: TRBJ2-1; abundance: -; v_gene: TRBV5-6; d_gene: TRBD2; CDR3nt: TGTGCCAGCAGCACAGTACTAGCGGGAGGGCCGTCTGAGCAGTTCTTC; CDR3aa: CASSTVLAGGPSEQFF
len: 16; j_gene: TRBJ2-1; abundance: -; v_gene: TRBV19; d_gene: TRBD1; CDR3nt: TGTGCCAGTAGTATGCGGATGGGGCAGGGGGCGAATGAGCAGTTCTTC; CDR3aa: CASSMRMGQGANEQFF
len: 13; j_gene: TRBJ1-2; abundance: few; v_gene: TRBV19; d_gene: -; CDR3nt: TGTGCCAGTAGTATGGGCCCCGCGGGGGGCTACACCTTC; CDR3aa: CASSMGPAGGYTF
len: 18; j_gene: TRBJ1-6; abundance: -; v_gene: TRBV11-2; d_gene: TRBD1; CDR3nt: TGTGCCAGCAGCACCTTCCCCGGGACAGGGATTGTGAATTCACCCCTCCACTTT; CDR3aa: CASSTFPGTGIVNSPLHF
len: 16; j_gene: TRBJ2-5; abundance: -; v_gene: TRBV11-2; d_gene: -; CDR3nt: TGTGCCAGCAGCTTAGGGCGGGACATCTCAAAAGAGACCCAGTACTTC; CDR3aa: CASSLGRDISKETQYF
len: 16; j_gene: TRBJ2-5; abundance: -; v_gene: TRBV6-6; d_gene: TRBD2; CDR3nt: TGTGCCAGCAGGTTATGGGCGACTAGCGCAGAAGAGACCCAGTACTTC; CDR3aa: CASRLWATSAEETQYF
len: 15; j_gene: TRBJ1-5; abundance: -; v_gene: TRBV20-1; d_gene: -; CDR3nt: TGCAGTGCTAGAACCGGTCGAACGGGCAATCAGCCCCAGCATTTT; CDR3aa: CSARTGRTGNQPQHF